This T cell receptor beta chain was captured by sequencing in a study of shared clonotypes between healthy human individuals. V trimming: 0 bases; J trimming: 1 base; junction bases outside the gene matches: 11. CDR3 length: 19 residues. CDR1 is SGHTA, CDR2 FQGTGA, per germline. The repertoire was sequenced with immunoSEQ multiplex PCR; TCRdb's copy has only in-frame clones and lacks some. This table holds millions of clones, over 85% found once. What was sequenced was naive CD4+ T cells from PBMCs. Subset in this sample: CD45RA+ positively selected. The chain uses TRBV7-3 and TRBJ2-2; 7 nucleotides agree with TRBD2. The clonotype was recovered from a man aged 18 to 30 in good health. Some clones in this sample may be carry-over from other donors' samples. CDR3 sequence (DNA): TGTGCCAGCAGCTTAACGATGCGTGTGAGCGGGAAGAACACCGGGGAGCTGTTTTTT. Residues: CASSLTMRVSGKNTGELFF.